The 5 T cell receptor beta chains below were found in one sample sequenced in a study of T cells in Graves' hyperthyroidism and ophthalmopathy. Using RNA transcripts as the source, TCR beta CDR3 regions were amplified. HTBI primers were the set used in a first-round RT-PCR of the TCR CDR3. TCRdb used MiXCR to reprocess the multiplex PCR reads, holding one entry per CDR3 protein. This table holds approximately 590,000 distinct CDR3 sequences, 46% found once. Sequencing was carried out using peripheral blood or thyroid tissue (not recorded which). All receptors derive from a woman aged 18-29 years with Graves' hyperthyroidism.

The rearrangement joins TRBV20-1 to TRBJ2-5, with 12 positions matching TRBD2. The V segment lost 4 bases and the J segment 5 bases; nucleotides outside the gene matches: 11. The length of the CDR3 is 16 residues. Germline loops: CDR1 DFQATT, CDR2 SNEGSKA (reference sequence). DNA for the CDR3: TGCAGTGCTAAGGACTGGAGACTAGCGGGAGAGGAGACCCAGTACTTC. Protein sequence: CSAKDWRLAGEETQYF.

This chain uses TRBV7-8 with TRBJ2-5; 7 bases are a match to TRBD2. CDR1 and CDR2 from the germline V gene are SGHVS and FQNEAQ. The junction had 14 bases not matched to a gene; V was cut back by 3 bases and J by 7 bases. This CDR3 is built from 16 residues. DNA of the CDR3: TGTGCCAGCAGCTTGAACCCATTGGCGGGAGTGGGGACCCAGTACTTC. This gives the protein CASSLNPLAGVGTQYF. The entire variable domain, with the rest obtained from reference TRBV7-8 and TRBJ2-5, is as follows: GAGVSQSPRYKVAKRGQDVALRCDPISGHVSLFWYQQALGQGPEFLTYFQNEAQLDKSGLPSDRFFAERPEGSVSTLKIQRTQQEDSAVYLCASSLNPLAGVGTQYFGPGTRLLVL.

This clonotype was seen many times. V and J are TRBV15 and TRBJ2-5, with TRBD1 matching over 8 bases. V shed 0 bases and J 2 bases; nucleotides not matched to a gene: 2. In germline, CDR1 is LNHNV, CDR2 YYDKDF (reference sequence). There are 15 residues in the CDR3. CDR3 sequence: CATSRDQGAQETQYF. The CDR3 DNA is TGTGCCACCAGCAGAGATCAGGGGGCTCAAGAGACCCAGTACTTC.

This clonotype was seen ten or more times. The CDR3 here is CACGGARGANVLTF. The CDR3 DNA follows: TGTGCCTGCGGAGGGGCAAGGGGGGCCAACGTCCTGACTTTC. The gene calls are TRBV2 and TRBJ2-6; perhaps TRBD2 as D (6 bases). The CDR3 runs to 14 residues. V lost 11 bases, J lost 4 bases, and 15 bases lay in between. Germline V gives CDR1 SNHLY, CDR2 FYNNEI.

The chain uses TRBV19 and TRBJ2-7, with D possibly matching TRBD2 (6 bases). The V end lost 4 bases, the J end lost 0 bases, and 13 bases lay between the germline ends. The V gene's germline CDR1 is LNHDA and CDR2 SQIVND (reference sequence). The CDR3 length is 15 residues. CDR3 in amino acids: CASSTGTESSYEQYF. As DNA, the CDR3 is TGTGCCAGTAGTACGGGGACTGAGAGCTCCTACGAGCAGTACTTC.